Listed here are 14 T cell receptor beta chains from one sample, sequenced in a study of T-cell memory formation after mild COVID-19. TCRdb fed the 5' RACE reads into MiXCR, producing one record per CDR3 protein. In the table there are 250,000 to 300,000 distinct CDR3 sequences, roughly 8.2% of which are singletons. Sequenced sample: PBMCs or a T cell subset sorted from them (not recorded which). The receptor source for this set is a man younger than 35 who had mild COVID-19 (a few samples of this study predate the infection). Cell type and time point are not known.

Only a few counts were recorded for this clonotype. This chain uses TRBV25-1 with TRBJ2-5, with 8 bases lining up with TRBD2. Losses at the gene ends were 0 bases for V and 5 bases for J; bases not matched to a gene: 11. Germline CDR1 and CDR2: MGHDK and SYGVNS. CDR3 size: 17 residues. This CDR3 is CASSEYLTAGGLETQYF. As DNA, the CDR3 is TGTGCCAGCAGTGAATACCTGACTGCGGGGGGTCTGGAGACCCAGTACTTC. The full variable domain, with the rest looked up from reference TRBV25-1 and TRBJ2-5, is EADIYQTPRYLVIGTGKKITLECSQTMGHDKMYWYQQDPGMELHLIHYSYGVNSTEKGDLSSESTVSRIRTEHFPLTLESARPSHTSQYLCASSEYLTAGGLETQYFGPGTRLLVL.

This chain uses TRBV6-5 with TRBJ1-5; D is perhaps TRBD1 (6 bases). Trimming took 4 bases from V and 4 from J, leaving 11 bases between them. Germline-derived CDR1 and CDR2 are MNHEY and SVGAGI. The CDR3 has 14 residues. The CDR3 nucleotides read TGTGCCAGCAGTTTAACAGGGAAAAATCAGCCCCAGCATTTT. It is translated as CASSLTGKNQPQHF.

This clonotype was observed a handful of times. This chain links TRBV10-3 with TRBJ2-5, with no clear D. The CDR3 contains 11 residues. The germline gives CDR1 ENHRY, CDR2 SYGVKD. With 6 bases removed from V and 1 base from J, the gap between germline ends came to 3 bases. This CDR3 reads CAIRGQETQYF. The CDR3 nucleotides read TGTGCCATCAGGGGCCAAGAGACCCAGTACTTC.

There are a few counts of this clonotype. The CDR3 spells CASRAAEGRETQYF. CDR3 DNA: TGTGCCAGCAGGGCCGCGGAGGGGCGAGAGACCCAGTACTTC. The chain couples TRBV7-2 to TRBJ2-5, with D possibly being TRBD2 (6 bases). Germline V CDR1 and CDR2: SGHTA, FQGNSA. Trimming cost V 6 bases and J 4 bases, with 15 bases left between them. The CDR3 has 14 amino acids. The full variable domain, in which reference TRBV7-2 and TRBJ2-5 provide the parts outside the CDR3, is GAGVSQSPSNKVTEKGKDVELRCDPISGHTALYWYRQSLGQGLEFLIYFQGNSAPDKSGLPSDRFSAERTGGSVSTLTIQRTQQEDSAVYLCASRAAEGRETQYFGPGTRLLVL.

In this sample, this clonotype turned up a few times. The chain uses TRBV7-2 and TRBJ1-1; possible D gene TRBD1, 5 bases. The CDR3 has 14 residues. CDR1 SGHTA and CDR2 FQGNSA come from the germline V gene. Trimming removed 0 bases from V and 2 bases from J, with 7 bases in between. As DNA, the CDR3 is TGTGCCAGCAGCTTAGCCCAGGGCAACACTGAAGCTTTCTTT. It codes for CASSLAQGNTEAFF.

The chain joins TRBV6-5 to TRBJ2-7; 11 bases fit TRBD2. The J segment lost 3 bases and the V segment lost 5 bases, leaving 12 bases of the junction unmatched. The germline gives CDR1 MNHEY, CDR2 SVGAGI. The CDR3 length is 17 residues. CDR3 sequence (DNA): TGTGCCAGCAGTACCGTTAGACTAGCGGGGAACATCTACGAGCAGTACTTC. Translating gives CASSTVRLAGNIYEQYF.

The V gene is TRBV9, the J gene TRBJ2-6, with TRBD1 matching 8 bases. J lost 3 bases, V lost 4 bases, and 18 bases had no gene match. Germline CDR1 reads SGDLS; CDR2 reads YYNGEE. The CDR3 extends over 20 amino acids. The CDR3 loop reads CASSSTRGRLKHIGANVLTF. DNA for the CDR3: TGTGCCAGCAGCTCAACCAGGGGGCGCCTAAAGCATATTGGGGCCAACGTCCTGACTTTC.

This clonotype was observed a few times. The rearrangement uses TRBV4-1 and TRBJ1-2; the D is unclear. The germline gives CDR1 MGHRA, CDR2 YSYEKL. The CDR3 length is 13 residues. The ends were cut back, 3 bases at V and 10 bases at J, with 15 bases in the middle. CDR3 sequence reads: CASSQNVRIDYTF. CDR3 coding DNA: TGCGCCAGCAGCCAGAACGTCCGAATCGACTACACCTTC.

This clonotype showed up just a few times. The chain's CDR3 is CASSQRGFGEAFF. CDR3 sequence (DNA): TGCGCCAGCAGCCAACGGGGGTTCGGTGAAGCTTTCTTT. This chain links TRBV4-3 with TRBJ1-1, with D perhaps TRBD1 (5 bases). The CDR3 runs 13 residues. The V gene's germline CDR1 is LGHNA and CDR2 YSLEER. V was clipped by 2 bases and J by 7 bases, with 11 bases between them.

The chain employs TRBV15 and TRBJ2-3; no reliable D call. The length of the CDR3 is 12 residues. Germline V lookup: CDR1 LNHNV, CDR2 YYDKDF (reference sequence). Trimming removed 6 bases from V and 5 bases from J, with 9 bases in between. CDR3 region: CATRSMGDTQYF. CDR3 DNA sequence: TGTGCCACCAGAAGTATGGGAGATACGCAGTATTTT. Full variable domain (missing parts from reference TRBV15 and TRBJ2-3): DAMVIQNPRYQVTQFGKPVTLSCSQTLNHNVMYWYQQKSSQAPKLLFHYYDKDFNNEADTPDNFQSRRPNTSFCFLDIRSPGLGDTAMYLCATRSMGDTQYFGPGTRLTVL.

This clonotype has more than one count but fewer than ten. The chain uses TRBV24-1 and TRBJ1-1; the D gene is possibly TRBD1 (5 bases). The CDR3 length is 14 residues. Trimming shortened V by 8 bases and J by 2 bases, and 14 bases separated the two germline ends. The germline gives CDR1 KGHDR, CDR2 SFDVKD. The DNA for the CDR3 is TGTGCCACCACTGCTGGCGACAGAAACACTGAAGCTTTCTTT. It is translated as CATTAGDRNTEAFF.

About this clonotype itself: With a much larger clone just one base away, this may be a read error. The chain uses TRBV5-1 and TRBJ2-5; weak D call: TRBD2 (5 bases). This CDR3 spans 14 amino acids. Germline V gene data show CDR1 as SGHRS and CDR2 as YFSETQ. The CDR3 here is CASSLGGDGETHYF. The CDR3 DNA follows: TGCGCCAGCAGCTTGGGCGGCGACGGGGAGACCCACTACTTC.

This chain uses TRBV6-5 with TRBJ2-5, with TRBD2 identical over 12 bases. This CDR3 spans 17 amino acids. The J segment lost 5 bases and the V segment lost 6 bases, leaving 13 bases of the junction unmatched. Looked up from germline, CDR1 is MNHEY and CDR2 is SVGAGI. CDR3 sequence: CASRDLAGGPLRETQYF. CDR3 nucleotides: TGTGCCAGCAGGGATCTAGCGGGGGGGCCGTTGAGGGAGACCCAGTACTTC.

The chain is built from TRBV5-1 and TRBJ2-2; D ambiguous. The CDR3 consists of 16 residues. The germline V gene has CDR1 SGHRS and CDR2 YFSETQ. The V gene lost 2 bases and the J gene lost 4 bases, with 15 bases spanning the gap. DNA of the CDR3: TGCGCCAGCAGCTTTCTCCGCGTGTCGACCACCGGGGAGCTGTTTTTT. Translated, it gives CASSFLRVSTTGELFF.